This TCR beta chain was profiled in a study of a mutant IDH1 vaccine in newly diagnosed glioma. On the study more broadly: The therapy given earlier, which was standard therapy, consisted of radiotherapy, temozolomide, or both, and most of the patients received both.

Time point given: baseline, week 1 (first vaccination visit). The treatment denotes: pre-vaccination baseline after standard-of-care therapy. Germline V CDR1 and CDR2: SNHLY, FYNNEI. The V end lost 4 bases, the J end lost 9 bases, and 10 bases lay between the germline ends. The CDR3 runs to 13 residues. The repertoire was sequenced with immunoSEQ multiplex PCR; TCRdb's copy has only in-frame clones and lacks some. Altogether fewer than 45,000 clones are present, around nine tenths being singletons, with the ten largest covering about a sixth. The TCR was taken from a man between 18 and 29 years old with glioma. Sequenced here: PBMCs, sampled from a glioma patient treated with radiotherapy, temozolomide or both. The chain carries TRBV2 and TRBJ1-6; D unresolved. Here the CDR3 reads CASSVGSLSPLHF. Here the CDR3 DNA reads TGTGCCAGCAGTGTTGGGTCCCTTTCACCCCTCCACTTT. The full variable domain, rest sourced from reference TRBV2 and TRBJ1-6, is EPEVTQTPSHQVTQMGQEVILRCVPISNHLYFYWYRQILGQKVEFLVSFYNNEISEKSEIFDDQFSVERPDGSNFTLKIRSTKLEDSAMYFCASSVGSLSPLHFGNGTRLTVT.